The next 16 T cell receptor beta chains were all read from a single sample in a study of a mutant IDH1 vaccine in newly diagnosed glioma (dated by TCRdb to about 2021). Library method: the immunoSEQ multiplex PCR assay. Imported from immuneACCESS, the table was reduced by TCRdb to in-frame sequences with V and J called. These copies leave out some clones; in studies compared against another copy, an unresolved V gene accounts for under half, and the cause of the remainder is not known. The sample table contains 60,000 or so clones; only one count was recorded for around 82% of them. The ten largest clones represent approximately 2.8% of the sample. These receptors' antigens are unknown. The label giving this sample's time point can be read as: week 5, during vaccination. Each vaccine dose was 300 ug of a 20-mer mutant IDH1 peptide in Montanide, given subcutaneously with topical imiquimod. The sequences come from PBMCs, collected from a glioma patient whose treatment included an IDH1 peptide vaccine. The source is a woman between 18 and 29 years old with glioma. Some clones in this sample may be carry-over from other donors' samples.

The rearrangement links TRBV14 to TRBJ1-2; D uncertain. V lost 4 bases and J 6 bases, leaving 15 bases between the germline ends. CDR1 and CDR2 from the germline V gene are SGHDN and FVKESK. The CDR3 has 14 residues. CDR3 nucleotide sequence: TGTGCCAGCAGCCCCCCCCTACCAAAGGATGGCTACACCTTC. Translating gives CASSPPLPKDGYTF.

The chain employs TRBV19 and TRBJ2-2; D uncertain. The length of the CDR3 is 16 residues. The germline V and J ends were trimmed by 9 bases and 0 bases, with 17 bases remaining between them. Germline V gives CDR1 LNHDA, CDR2 SQIVND (reference sequence). The CDR3 spells CASELLTPANTGELFF. The DNA of the CDR3 is TGTGCCAGCGAATTACTTACACCCGCGAACACCGGGGAGCTGTTTTTT. Full variable domain (remainder filled in from reference TRBV19 and TRBJ2-2): DGGITQSPKYLFRKEGQNVTLSCEQNLNHDAMYWYRQDPGQGLRLIYYSQIVNDFQKGDIAEGYSVSREKKESFPLTVTSAQKNPTAFYLCASELLTPANTGELFFGEGSRLTVL.

This clone has a handful of counts. The CDR3 DNA is TGTGCCACCAGCAGAGATCCCGCCGCGACTGAAGCTTTCTTT. This translates into CATSRDPAATEAFF. The chain joins TRBV15 to TRBJ1-1; D gene ambiguous. CDR1 and CDR2 from the germline V gene are LNHNV and YYDKDF (reference sequence). V was cut by 0 bases and J by 5 bases, with 10 bases left in between. CDR3 size: 14 residues.

This chain uses TRBV9 with TRBJ2-1, with D unresolved. The germline CDR1 and CDR2 sequences are SGDLS and YYNGEE. The CDR3 is 14 amino acids. Trimming pared 2 bases from V and 7 bases from J, leaving 13 bases between. The CDR3 DNA sequence: TGTGCCAGCAGCGTCGCCTCCCTCGGGAATGAGCAGTTCTTC. It specifies CASSVASLGNEQFF. Filled out from reference TRBV9 and TRBJ2-1, the complete variable domain reads DSGVTQTPKHLITATGQRVTLRCSPRSGDLSVYWYQQSLDQGLQFLIQYYNGEERAKGNILERFSAQQFPDLHSELNLSSLELGDSALYFCASSVASLGNEQFFGPGTRLTVL.

This chain uses TRBV14 with TRBJ1-2; a possible D gene is TRBD1 (5 bases). The CDR3 runs to 16 residues. Germline CDR1 SGHDN, CDR2 FVKESK. Trimming took off 2 bases at V and 3 bases at J, with 16 bases between the two ends. The DNA for the CDR3 is TGTGCCAGCAGCCAACCCCGGCGGACACCTCACTATGGCTACACCTTC. Amino acids: CASSQPRRTPHYGYTF.

The chain uses TRBV30 and TRBJ2-7; the D gene is possibly TRBD2 (6 bases). The CDR3 has 15 amino acids. Trimming pared 1 base from V and 2 bases from J, leaving 15 bases between. Per germline, CDR1 GTSNPN and CDR2 SVGIG (reference sequence). The CDR3 region has the DNA TGTGCCTGGAGTGACGGGAGCCCCTTGACCTACGAGCAGTACTTC. This encodes CAWSDGSPLTYEQYF.

The rearrangement uses TRBV29-1 and TRBJ2-5; 10 bases are a match to TRBD1. This CDR3 contains 13 residues. V lost 7 bases to trimming and J lost 5 bases; unmatched junction nucleotides: 7. CDR1 and CDR2 (germline): SQVTM, ANQGSEA. CDR3 sequence: CSARQGATETQYF. The CDR3 DNA sequence: TGCAGCGCCCGACAGGGGGCAACGGAGACCCAGTACTTC.

This chain joins TRBV10-3 and TRBJ1-1, with 9 bases aligning to TRBD1. The V gene's germline CDR1 is ENHRY and CDR2 SYGVKD. The ends lost 7 bases at V and 1 base at J; junction bases unmatched: 4. This CDR3 has 14 amino acids. The CDR3 protein is CAINDRGENTEAFF. The CDR3 DNA is TGTGCCATCAACGACAGGGGGGAGAACACTGAAGCTTTCTTT.

V and J are TRBV5-1 and TRBJ2-1; TRBD2 aligns across 10 bases. Germline loops: CDR1 SGHRS, CDR2 YFSETQ. The CDR3 extends over 15 amino acids. After removal of 4 bases from V and 15 bases from J, the junction contained 16 bases not matched to a gene. The CDR3 reads CASSPPGTSASNRFF. As DNA, the CDR3 is TGCGCCAGCAGCCCCCCCGGGACTAGCGCCTCAAATCGGTTCTTC.

Regarding this clone: Other DNA sequences in the sample encode the same CDR3. CDR3 bases: TGTGCCAGTAGTATTCCGAGGGGCCGATATCAGCCCCAGCATTTT. Encoded protein: CASSIPRGRYQPQHF. The chain is built from TRBV19 and TRBJ1-5, with a tentative D call TRBD1 (5 bases). The germline CDR1 and CDR2 sequences are LNHDA and SQIVND (reference sequence). This CDR3 is 15 amino acids long. V was cut by 3 bases and J by 5 bases, with 14 bases left in between.

The table lists this clone with a count of one. This chain joins TRBV6-1 and TRBJ2-1; D call uncertain. From germline, CDR1 is MNHNS and CDR2 SASEGT. Trimming cost V 6 bases and J 5 bases, with 5 bases left between them. The CDR3 runs 11 residues. CDR3 coding DNA: TGTGCCAGCAGGCGCAACAATGAGCAGTTCTTC. Residues: CASRRNNEQFF.

This clone came up once. CDR3 nucleotide sequence: TGTGCCAGCAGCTCTACTGGAGCGGCCCTCACAGATACGCAGTATTTT. Protein sequence: CASSSTGAALTDTQYF. The J gene is TRBJ2-3, the V gene TRBV5-6, with a tentative D call TRBD2 (5 bases). Germline V gives CDR1 SGHDT, CDR2 YYEEEE. Trimming removed 3 bases from V and 2 bases from J, with 16 bases in between. The CDR3 is 16 residues long.

This sequence joins TRBV19 and TRBJ1-1, with D hard to call. Germline V gives CDR1 LNHDA, CDR2 SQIVND (reference sequence). The CDR3 length is 17 residues. V was shortened by 6 bases and J by 1 base, with 21 bases between the two germline ends. CDR3 loop: CASSGRGTATTNTEAFF. The CDR3 DNA reads as TGTGCCAGTAGCGGAAGAGGTACAGCGACTACGAACACTGAAGCTTTCTTT.

J is TRBJ2-2 and V is TRBV4-2, with D possibly TRBD2 on 6 matching bases. The V and J ends lost 1 base and 5 bases respectively, with 11 bases between them. The CDR3 contains 15 residues. CDR1 is LGHNA and CDR2 is YNFKEQ in the germline V gene. CDR3 region: CASSQAIGGTGELFF. The CDR3 DNA reads TGTGCCAGCAGCCAAGCTATTGGGGGGACCGGGGAGCTGTTTTTT.

This clone turned up a few times. The chain carries TRBV7-3 and TRBJ1-4, with a possible D match to TRBD1 (5 bases). Germline CDR1 SGHTA, CDR2 FQGTGA. V shed 2 bases and J shed 5 bases, with 12 bases lying between them. CDR3 size: 15 residues. CDR3 DNA: TGTGCCAGCAGCTTAGACAGCGGTCCGAATGAAAAACTGTTTTTT. Translated: CASSLDSGPNEKLFF. Complete variable domain (other parts from reference TRBV7-3 and TRBJ1-4): GAGVSQTPSNKVTEKGKYVELRCDPISGHTALYWYRQSLGQGPEFLIYFQGTGAADDSGLPNDRFFAVRPEGSVSTLKIQRTERGDSAVYLCASSLDSGPNEKLFFGSGTQLSVL.

This clone was seen a few times. The CDR3 region is CASSDRGGGAYNEQFF. The CDR3 nucleotides read TGTGCCAGCAGTGATCGAGGCGGGGGGGCCTACAATGAGCAGTTCTTC. The chain couples TRBV6-4 to TRBJ2-1; 9 bases are shared with TRBD2. The CDR3 extends over 16 amino acids. Germline trimming cut 3 bases from V and 2 bases from J; bases unmatched to any gene: 5. Germline lookup yields CDR1 MRHNA and CDR2 SNTAGT.